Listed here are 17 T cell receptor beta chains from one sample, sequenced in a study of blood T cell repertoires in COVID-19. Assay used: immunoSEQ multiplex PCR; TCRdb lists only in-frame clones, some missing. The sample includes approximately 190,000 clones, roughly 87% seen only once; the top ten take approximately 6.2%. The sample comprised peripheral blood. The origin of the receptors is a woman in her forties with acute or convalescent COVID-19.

CDR3 residues: CASSQVGGGGPYEQYF. CDR3 sequence (DNA): TGCGCCAGCAGCCAAGTCGGGGGGGGAGGGCCCTACGAGCAGTACTTC. The rearrangement links TRBV4-1 to TRBJ2-7; 8 bases agree with TRBD2. The germline V gene has CDR1 MGHRA and CDR2 YSYEKL. The CDR3 is 16 amino acids. V lost 1 base, J lost 2 bases, and 7 bases stayed unmatched.

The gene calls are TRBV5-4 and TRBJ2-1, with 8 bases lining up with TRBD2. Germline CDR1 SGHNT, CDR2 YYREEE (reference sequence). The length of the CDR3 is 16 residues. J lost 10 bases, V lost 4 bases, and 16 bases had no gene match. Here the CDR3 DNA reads TGTGCCAGCAGCCCACTGGATGGACTAGCACCGCAGGAGCAGTTCTTC. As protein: CASSPLDGLAPQEQFF.

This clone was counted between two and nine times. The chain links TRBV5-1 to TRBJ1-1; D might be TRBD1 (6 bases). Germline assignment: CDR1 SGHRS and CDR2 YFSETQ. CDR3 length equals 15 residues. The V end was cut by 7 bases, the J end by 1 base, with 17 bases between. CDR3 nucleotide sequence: TGCGCCAGCGGGGGTTCCGGGACAAAGAACACTGAAGCTTTCTTT. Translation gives CASGGSGTKNTEAFF. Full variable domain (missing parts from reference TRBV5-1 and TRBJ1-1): KAGVTQTPRYLIKTRGQQVTLSCSPISGHRSVSWYQQTPGQGLQFLFEYFSETQRNKGNFPGRFSGRQFSNSRSEMNVSTLELGDSALYLCASGGSGTKNTEAFFGQGTRLTVV.

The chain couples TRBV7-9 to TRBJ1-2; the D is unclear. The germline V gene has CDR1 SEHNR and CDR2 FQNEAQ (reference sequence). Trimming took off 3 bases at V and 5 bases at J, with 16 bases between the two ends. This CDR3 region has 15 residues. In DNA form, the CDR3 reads TGTGCCAGCAGCTTTGGGCACAGCCTGGGTTATGGCTACACCTTC. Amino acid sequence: CASSFGHSLGYGYTF.

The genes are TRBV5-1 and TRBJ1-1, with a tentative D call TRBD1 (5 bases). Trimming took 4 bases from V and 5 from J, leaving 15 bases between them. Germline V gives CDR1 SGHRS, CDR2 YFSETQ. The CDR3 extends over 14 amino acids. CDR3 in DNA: TGCGCCAGCAGCAACTCGATCGGGGGGACTGAAGCTTTCTTT. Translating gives CASSNSIGGTEAFF.

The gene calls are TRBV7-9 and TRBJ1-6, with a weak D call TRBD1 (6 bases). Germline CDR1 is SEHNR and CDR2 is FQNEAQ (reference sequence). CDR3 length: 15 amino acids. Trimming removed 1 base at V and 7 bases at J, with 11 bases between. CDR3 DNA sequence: TGTGCCAGCAGCTTAGGGGACATAATAAATTCACCCCTCCACTTT. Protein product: CASSLGDIINSPLHF.

CDR3 loop: CASSLRGNTIYF. The CDR3, as DNA: TGTGCCAGCAGCTTGCGGGGAAACACCATATATTTT. The chain recombines TRBV7-9 with TRBJ1-3; no firm D call. Germline V gene sequence: CDR1 SEHNR, CDR2 FQNEAQ (reference sequence). Trimming pared 3 bases from V and 4 bases from J, leaving 4 bases between. The CDR3 is made up of 12 amino acids.

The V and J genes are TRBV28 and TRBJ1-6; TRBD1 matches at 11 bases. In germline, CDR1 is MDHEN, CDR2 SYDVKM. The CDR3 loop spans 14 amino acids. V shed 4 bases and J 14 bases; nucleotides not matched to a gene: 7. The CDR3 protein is CASSSGQGDGALHF. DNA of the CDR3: TGTGCCAGCAGTTCGGGACAGGGGGACGGGGCCCTCCACTTT.

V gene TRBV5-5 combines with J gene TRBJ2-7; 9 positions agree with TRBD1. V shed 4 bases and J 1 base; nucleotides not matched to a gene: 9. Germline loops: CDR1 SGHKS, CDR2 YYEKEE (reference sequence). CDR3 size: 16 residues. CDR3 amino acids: CASSGSSGTGSYEQYF. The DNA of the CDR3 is TGTGCCAGCAGCGGGTCGTCCGGGACAGGGTCCTACGAGCAGTACTTC.

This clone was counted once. CDR3 nucleotides: TGTGCCAGCAGCTTGGCTGCCAGGGGCGACTATGGCTACACCTTC. Encoded protein: CASSLAARGDYGYTF. The V gene is TRBV5-4, the J gene TRBJ1-2; the D gene is possibly TRBD1 (6 bases). V lost 0 bases and J lost 3, with 12 bases in between. The CDR3 is 15 residues long. Germline values: CDR1 SGHNT, CDR2 YYREEE (reference sequence).

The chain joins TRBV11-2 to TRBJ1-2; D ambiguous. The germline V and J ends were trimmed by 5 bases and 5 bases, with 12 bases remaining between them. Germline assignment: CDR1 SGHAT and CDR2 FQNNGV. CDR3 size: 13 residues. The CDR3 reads CASSTTWRYGYTF. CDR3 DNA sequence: TGTGCCAGCAGCACAACGTGGAGGTATGGCTACACCTTC.

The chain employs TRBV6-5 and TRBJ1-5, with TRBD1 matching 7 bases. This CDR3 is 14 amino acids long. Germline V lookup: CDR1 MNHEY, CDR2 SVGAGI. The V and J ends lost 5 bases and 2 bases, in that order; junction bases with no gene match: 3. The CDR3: CASSPQGGNQPQHF. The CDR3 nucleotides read TGTGCCAGCAGTCCCCAGGGGGGCAATCAGCCCCAGCATTTT.

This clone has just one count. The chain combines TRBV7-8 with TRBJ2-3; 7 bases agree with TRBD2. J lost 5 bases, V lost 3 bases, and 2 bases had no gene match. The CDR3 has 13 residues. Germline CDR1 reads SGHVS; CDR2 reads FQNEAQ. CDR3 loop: CASSFREGDTQYF. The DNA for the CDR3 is TGTGCCAGCAGCTTCAGGGAGGGAGATACGCAGTATTTT.

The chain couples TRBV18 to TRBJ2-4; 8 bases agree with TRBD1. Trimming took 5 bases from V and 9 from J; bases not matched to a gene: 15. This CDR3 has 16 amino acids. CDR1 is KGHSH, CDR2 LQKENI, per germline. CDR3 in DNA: TGTGCCAGCTCAATTTTTCCGGACAGGGCGGAAGCCATTCAGTACTTC. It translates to CASSIFPDRAEAIQYF. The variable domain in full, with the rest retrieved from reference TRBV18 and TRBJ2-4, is NAGVMQNPRHLVRRRGQEARLRCSPMKGHSHVYWYRQLPEEGLKFMVYLQKENIIDESGMPKERFSAEFPKEGPSILRIQQVVRGDSAAYFCASSIFPDRAEAIQYFGAGTRLSVL.

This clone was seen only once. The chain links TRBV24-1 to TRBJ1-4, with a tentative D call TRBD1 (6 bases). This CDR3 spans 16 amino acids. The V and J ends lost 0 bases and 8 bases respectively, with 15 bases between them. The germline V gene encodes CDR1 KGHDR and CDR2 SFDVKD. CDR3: CATSDLQGQFVEKLFF. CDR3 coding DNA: TGTGCCACCAGTGATTTGCAAGGACAGTTCGTGGAAAAACTGTTTTTT.

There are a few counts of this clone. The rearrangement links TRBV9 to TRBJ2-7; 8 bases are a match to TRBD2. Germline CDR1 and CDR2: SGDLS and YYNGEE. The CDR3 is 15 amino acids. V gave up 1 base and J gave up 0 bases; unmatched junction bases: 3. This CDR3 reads CASSVYSGTSYEQYF. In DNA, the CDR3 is TGTGCCAGCAGCGTATATAGCGGGACCTCCTACGAGCAGTACTTC.

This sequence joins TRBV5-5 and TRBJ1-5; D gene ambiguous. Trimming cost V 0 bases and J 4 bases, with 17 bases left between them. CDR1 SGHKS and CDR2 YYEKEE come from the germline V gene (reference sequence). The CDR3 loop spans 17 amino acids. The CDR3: CASSLGAAQRRNQPQHF. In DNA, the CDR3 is TGTGCCAGCAGCTTGGGAGCAGCCCAAAGGAGGAATCAGCCCCAGCATTTT.